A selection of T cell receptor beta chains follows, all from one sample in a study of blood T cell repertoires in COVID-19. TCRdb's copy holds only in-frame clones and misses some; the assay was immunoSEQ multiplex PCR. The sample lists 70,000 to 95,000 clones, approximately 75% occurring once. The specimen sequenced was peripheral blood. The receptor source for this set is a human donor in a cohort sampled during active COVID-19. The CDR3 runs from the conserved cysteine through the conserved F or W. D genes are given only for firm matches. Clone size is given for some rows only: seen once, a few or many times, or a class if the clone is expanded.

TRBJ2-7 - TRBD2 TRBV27 TGTGCCAGCAGTTCCAGCGGACTAGCGGGGAGCTCCTACGAGCAGTACTTC CASSSSGLAGSSYEQYF
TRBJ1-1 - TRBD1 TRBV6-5 TGTGCCAGCAGTTACTCAAGGAGACAGGGAGAAGCTTTCTTT CASSYSRRQGEAFF
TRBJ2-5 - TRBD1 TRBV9 TGTGCCAGCAGCGTAGCTGCAGGGGGCTACCAAGAGACCCAGTACTTC CASSVAAGGYQETQYF
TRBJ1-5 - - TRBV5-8 TGTGCCAGCAGCTTGGGAGGGTTGCAGCCCCAGCATTTT CASSLGGLQPQHF
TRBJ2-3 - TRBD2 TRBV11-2 TGTGCCAGCTGTCTAGCGGGGGGGCTAGATACGCAGTATTTT CASCLAGGLDTQYF
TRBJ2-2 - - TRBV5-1 TGCGCCAGCAGCCCGGACCCGAGGGACACCGGGGAGCTGTTTTTT CASSPDPRDTGELFF
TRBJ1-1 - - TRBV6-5 TGTGCCGGCAGGACACCAGGGGTGGGTGCTTTCTTT CAGRTPGVGAFF
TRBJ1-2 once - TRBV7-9 TGTGCCAGCAGCTTACCGGGACAAACCTATGGCTACACCTTC CASSLPGQTYGYTF
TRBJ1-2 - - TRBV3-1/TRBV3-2 TGTGCCAGCACCCCTACCTTGACAGGTAGAAACTATGGCTACACCTTC CASTPTLTGRNYGYTF
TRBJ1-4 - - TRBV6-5 TGTGCCTTGGGTGACCGCGGATATAATGAAAAACTGTTTTTT CALGDRGYNEKLFF
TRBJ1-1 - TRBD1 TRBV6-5 TGTGCCAGCAGTTCACGGGACAGGGCCAACACTGAAGCTTTCTTT CASSSRDRANTEAFF
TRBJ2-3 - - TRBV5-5 TGTGCCAGCAGCGGCGGGCATCGGACAGATACGCAGTATTTT CASSGGHRTDTQYF
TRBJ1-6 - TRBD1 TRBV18 TGTGCCAGCTCATCGACCGGGACAGCCGAGGTAGTCCTCCACTTT CASSSTGTAEVVLHF
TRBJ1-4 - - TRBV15 TGTGCCACCAGCAGAGTACCAGGGATTGGCGCAACTAATGAAAAACTGTTTTTT CATSRVPGIGATNEKLFF
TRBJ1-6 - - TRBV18 TGTGCCAGCTCACCAATGAGACAGAATAATTCACCCCTCCACTTT CASSPMRQNNSPLHF
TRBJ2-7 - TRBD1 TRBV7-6 TGTGCCAGCAGCTTACCCAGACAGGGGGCTAATAGCGAGCAGTACTTC CASSLPRQGANSEQYF
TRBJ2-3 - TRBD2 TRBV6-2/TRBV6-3 TGTGCCAGCAGTTATTCACCCTTCGGGGGTAGCGGGGGGGCCCGGAGGACGCAGTATTTT CASSYSPFGGSGGARRTQYF
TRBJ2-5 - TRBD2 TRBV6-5 TGTGCCAGCAGTTACATGAGCGGGGGAGGTGAGACCCAGTACTTC CASSYMSGGGETQYF
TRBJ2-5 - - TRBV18 TGTGCCAGCTCGCGGGATCAAGAGACCCAGTACTTC CASSRDQETQYF
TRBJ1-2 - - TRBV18 TGTGCCAGCTCACCAGATGGACAGATAGCCTATGGCTACACCTTC CASSPDGQIAYGYTF
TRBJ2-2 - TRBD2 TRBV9 TGTGCCAGCAGCGTAGAGGCGGGGGGGATTACCGGGGAGCTGTTTTTT CASSVEAGGITGELFF
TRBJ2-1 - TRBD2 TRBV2 TGTGCCAGCATCGTAGCGGGCGACAATGAGCAGTTCTTC CASIVAGDNEQFF
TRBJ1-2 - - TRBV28 TGTGCCAGTACTACCCCAAGCGGGGTTTCTGGCTACACCTTC CASTTPSGVSGYTF
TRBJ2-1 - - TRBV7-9 TGTGCCAGCAGCCCCCTCGGGGGGCCTGGGAATGAGCAGTTCTTC CASSPLGGPGNEQFF
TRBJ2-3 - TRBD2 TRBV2 TGTGCCAGCCCAGCGGGGATTCGCACAGATACGCAGTATTTT CASPAGIRTDTQYF
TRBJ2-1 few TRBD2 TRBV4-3 TGCGCCAGCAGCCAAACCGTCGCGACTAGCGGGGTAAGGGGCTACAATGAGCAGTTCTTC CASSQTVATSGVRGYNEQFF
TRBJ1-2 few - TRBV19 TGTGCCAGTAGCGACCCACAGTGGATCATCTATGGCTACACCTTC CASSDPQWIIYGYTF
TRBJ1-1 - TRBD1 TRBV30 TGTGCCTGGAGTAGGAGACAGGGGTACACTGAAGCTTTCTTT CAWSRRQGYTEAFF
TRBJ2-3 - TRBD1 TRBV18 TGTGCCAGCTCGCCTACAGGGGACACAGATACGCAGTATTTT CASSPTGDTDTQYF
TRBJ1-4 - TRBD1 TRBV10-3 TGTGCCATCAGTCCCGGGACAGGGGGAGGGGATGAAAAACTGTTTTTT CAISPGTGGGDEKLFF
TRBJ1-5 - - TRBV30 TGTGCCTGGACGACTCTCCCCAATCAGCCCCAGCATTTT CAWTTLPNQPQHF
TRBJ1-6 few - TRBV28 TGTGCCAGCAGTTTCAGCCAGGGAAGGAATTCACCCCTCCACTTT CASSFSQGRNSPLHF
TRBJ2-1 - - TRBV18 TGTGCCAGCGCTCGTACAGGGTTCCAATCCAATGAGCAGTTCTTC CASARTGFQSNEQFF
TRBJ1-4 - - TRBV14 TGTGCCAGCAGCCAAGACATAGGGAGTAATGAAAAACTGTTTTTT CASSQDIGSNEKLFF
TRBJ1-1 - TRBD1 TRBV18 TGTGCCAGCTCACCCAAGACAGGGGTTAAGACTGAAGCTTTCTTT CASSPKTGVKTEAFF
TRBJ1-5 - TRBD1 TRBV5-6 TGTGCCAGCAGCCGGACAGGGGACAATCAGCCCCAGCATTTT CASSRTGDNQPQHF
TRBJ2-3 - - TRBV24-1 TGTGCCACCAGTGATCCCTCCAGGGATACGCAGTATTTT CATSDPSRDTQYF
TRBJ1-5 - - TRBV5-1 TGCGCCAGCAGCTTGGGGCAGGATAGCAATCAGCCCCAGCATTTT CASSLGQDSNQPQHF
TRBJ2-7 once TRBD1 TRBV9 TGTGCCAGCAGCATAGGACAGGGTACCTACGAGCAGTACTTC CASSIGQGTYEQYF
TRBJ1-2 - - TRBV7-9 TGTGCCAGCAGCCGAGAAGACTATGGCTACACCTTC CASSREDYGYTF
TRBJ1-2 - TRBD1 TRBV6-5 TGTGCCAGCACACAGGGGAGGCTTAACTATGGCTACACCTTC CASTQGRLNYGYTF
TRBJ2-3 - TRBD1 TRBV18 TGTGCCAGCTCACCAGATGGACAGGGCACAGATACGCAGTATTTT CASSPDGQGTDTQYF
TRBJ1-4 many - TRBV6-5 TGTGCCAGCAGGGATTCGGGGTGGGATGAAAAACTGTTTTTT CASRDSGWDEKLFF
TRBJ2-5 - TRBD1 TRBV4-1 TGCGCCAGCAGCCCCGGACAGGGGTTACAAGAGACCCAGTACTTC CASSPGQGLQETQYF
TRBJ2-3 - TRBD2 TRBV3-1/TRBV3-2 TGTGCCAGCAGCCCCTATAGCGGGGGGGCCGGGAATACGCAGTATTTT CASSPYSGGAGNTQYF
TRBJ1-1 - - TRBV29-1 TGCAGCGTTGAGAGGAGGGCCCAAGCTTTCTTT CSVERRAQAFF
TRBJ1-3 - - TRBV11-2 TGTGCCAGCAGCTTAGTGAGGGCTGGAAACACCATATATTTT CASSLVRAGNTIYF
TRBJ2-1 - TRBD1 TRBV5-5 TGTGCCAGCAAGGTTCGGACAGGGTTCTACAATGAGCAGTTCTTC CASKVRTGFYNEQFF
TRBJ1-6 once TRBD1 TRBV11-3 TGTGCCAGCAGCCAGGGACAGAGTAATTCACCCCTCCACTTT CASSQGQSNSPLHF
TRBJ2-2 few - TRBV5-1 TGCGCCAGCAGACGACAGCGGGACACCGGGGAGCTGTTTTTT CASRRQRDTGELFF
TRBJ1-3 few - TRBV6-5 TGTGCCAGCACTCACAGGGATGGAAACACCATATATTTT CASTHRDGNTIYF
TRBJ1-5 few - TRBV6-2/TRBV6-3 TGTGCCAGCAGTGGACAGATAGGACAGCCCCAGCATTTT CASSGQIGQPQHF